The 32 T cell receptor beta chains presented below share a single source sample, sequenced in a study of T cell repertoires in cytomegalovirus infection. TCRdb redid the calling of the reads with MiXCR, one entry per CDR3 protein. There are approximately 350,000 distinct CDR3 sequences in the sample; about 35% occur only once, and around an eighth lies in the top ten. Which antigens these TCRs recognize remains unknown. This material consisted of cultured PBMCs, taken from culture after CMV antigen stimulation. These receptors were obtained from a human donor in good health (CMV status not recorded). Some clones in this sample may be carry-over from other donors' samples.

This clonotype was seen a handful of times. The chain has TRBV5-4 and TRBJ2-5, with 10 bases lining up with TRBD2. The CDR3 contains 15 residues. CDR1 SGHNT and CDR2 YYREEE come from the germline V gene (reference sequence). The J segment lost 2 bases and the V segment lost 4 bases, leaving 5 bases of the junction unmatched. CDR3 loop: CASSASGSLQETQYF. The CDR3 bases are TGTGCCAGCAGCGCTAGCGGGAGCCTTCAAGAGACCCAGTACTTC.

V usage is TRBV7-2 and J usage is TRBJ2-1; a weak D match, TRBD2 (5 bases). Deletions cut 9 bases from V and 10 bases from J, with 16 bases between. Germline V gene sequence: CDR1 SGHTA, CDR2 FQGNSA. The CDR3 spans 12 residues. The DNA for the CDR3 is TGTGCCAGTCACCGGGGATATACCGAGCAGTTCTTC. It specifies CASHRGYTEQFF.

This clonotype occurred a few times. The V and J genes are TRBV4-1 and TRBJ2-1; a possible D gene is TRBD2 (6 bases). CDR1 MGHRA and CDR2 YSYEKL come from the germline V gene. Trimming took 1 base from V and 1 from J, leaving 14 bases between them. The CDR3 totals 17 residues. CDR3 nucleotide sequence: TGCGCCAGCAGCCAAGCCCCCGGGAGCGGGTCCTACAATGAGCAGTTCTTC. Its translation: CASSQAPGSGSYNEQFF.

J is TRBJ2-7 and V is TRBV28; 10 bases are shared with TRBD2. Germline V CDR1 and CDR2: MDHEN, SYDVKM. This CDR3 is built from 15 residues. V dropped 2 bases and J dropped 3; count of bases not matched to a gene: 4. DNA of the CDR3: TGTGCCAGCAGTTTAACTAGCGGGGAGTACTACGAGCAGTACTTC. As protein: CASSLTSGEYYEQYF.

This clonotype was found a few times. Here the CDR3 DNA reads TGCGCCAGCAGCACACTAGCGGGGGCCTACGAGCAGTACTTC. Protein sequence: CASSTLAGAYEQYF. The chain joins TRBV4-1 to TRBJ2-7; 11 bases fit TRBD2. There are 14 residues in the CDR3. J gave up 2 bases and V 5 bases, and 2 bases lay outside the gene matches. Per the germline V gene, CDR1 is MGHRA and CDR2 is YSYEKL.

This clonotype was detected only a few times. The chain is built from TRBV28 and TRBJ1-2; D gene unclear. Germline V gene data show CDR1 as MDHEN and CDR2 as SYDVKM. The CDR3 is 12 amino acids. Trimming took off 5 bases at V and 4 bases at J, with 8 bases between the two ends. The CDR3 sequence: CASSLGLYGYTF. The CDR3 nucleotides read TGTGCCAGCAGTCTCGGTCTCTATGGCTACACCTTC.

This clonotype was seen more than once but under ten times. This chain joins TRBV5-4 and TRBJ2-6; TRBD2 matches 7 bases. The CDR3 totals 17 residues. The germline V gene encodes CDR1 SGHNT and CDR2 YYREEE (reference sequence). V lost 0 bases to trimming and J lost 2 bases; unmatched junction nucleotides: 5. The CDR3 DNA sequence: TGTGCCAGCAGCTTGGAGGGAGGGCCTACTGGGGCCAACGTCCTGACTTTC. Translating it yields CASSLEGGPTGANVLTF.

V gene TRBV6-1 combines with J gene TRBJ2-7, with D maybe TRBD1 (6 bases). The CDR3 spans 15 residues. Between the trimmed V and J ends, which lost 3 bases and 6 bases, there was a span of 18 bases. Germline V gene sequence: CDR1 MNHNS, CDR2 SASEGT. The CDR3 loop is CASSDGTGPLAEQYF. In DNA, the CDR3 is TGTGCCAGCAGTGACGGAACAGGGCCCCTGGCCGAGCAGTACTTC.

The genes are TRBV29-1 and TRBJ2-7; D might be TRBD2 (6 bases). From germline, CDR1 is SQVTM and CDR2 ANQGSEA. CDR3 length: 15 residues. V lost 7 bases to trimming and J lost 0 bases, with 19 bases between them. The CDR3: CSAGTRIGSSYEQYF. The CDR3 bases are TGCAGCGCCGGGACTCGTATTGGGAGCTCCTACGAGCAGTACTTC.

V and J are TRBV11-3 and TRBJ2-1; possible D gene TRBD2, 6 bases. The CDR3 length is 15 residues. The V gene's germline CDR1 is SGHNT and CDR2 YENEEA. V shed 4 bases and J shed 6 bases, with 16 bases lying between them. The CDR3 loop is CASSSTGTGLNEQFF. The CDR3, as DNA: TGTGCCAGCAGCTCAACCGGGACTGGCCTCAATGAGCAGTTCTTC.

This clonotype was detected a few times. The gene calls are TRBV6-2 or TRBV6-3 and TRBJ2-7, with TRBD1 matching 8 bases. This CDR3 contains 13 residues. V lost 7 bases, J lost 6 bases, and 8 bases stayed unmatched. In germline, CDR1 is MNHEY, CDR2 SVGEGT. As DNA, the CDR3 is TGTGCCAGCAAAACCCGACAGGGGATCGAGCAGTACTTC. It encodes CASKTRQGIEQYF.

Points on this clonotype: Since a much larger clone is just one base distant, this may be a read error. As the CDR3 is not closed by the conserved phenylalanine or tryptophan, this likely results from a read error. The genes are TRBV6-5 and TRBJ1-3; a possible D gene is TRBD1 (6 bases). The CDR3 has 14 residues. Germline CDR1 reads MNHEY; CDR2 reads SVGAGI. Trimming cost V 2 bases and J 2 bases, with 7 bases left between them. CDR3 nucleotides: TGTGCCAGCAGTTACCAGGGGACTGGAAACACCATATATTAT. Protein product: CASSYQGTGNTIYY.

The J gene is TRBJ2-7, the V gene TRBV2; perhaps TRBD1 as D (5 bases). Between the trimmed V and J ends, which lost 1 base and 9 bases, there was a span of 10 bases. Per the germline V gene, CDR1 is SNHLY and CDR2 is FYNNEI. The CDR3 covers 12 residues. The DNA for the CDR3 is TGTGCCAGCAGTGAAGGACAGTTGGTGCAGTACTTC. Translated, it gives CASSEGQLVQYF.

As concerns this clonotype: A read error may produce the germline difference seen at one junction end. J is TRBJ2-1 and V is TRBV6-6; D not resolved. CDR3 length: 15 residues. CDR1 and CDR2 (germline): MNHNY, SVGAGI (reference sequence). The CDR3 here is CASSYRGVAYDEQFF. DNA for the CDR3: TGTGCCAGCAGTTACCGCGGAGTGGCCTACGATGAGCAGTTCTTC.

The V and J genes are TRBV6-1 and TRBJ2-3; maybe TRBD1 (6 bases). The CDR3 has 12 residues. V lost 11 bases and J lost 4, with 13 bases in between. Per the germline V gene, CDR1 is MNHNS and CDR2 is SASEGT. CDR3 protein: CAGRDNSDTQYF. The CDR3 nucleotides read TGTGCCGGACGGGACAACTCAGATACGCAGTATTTT.

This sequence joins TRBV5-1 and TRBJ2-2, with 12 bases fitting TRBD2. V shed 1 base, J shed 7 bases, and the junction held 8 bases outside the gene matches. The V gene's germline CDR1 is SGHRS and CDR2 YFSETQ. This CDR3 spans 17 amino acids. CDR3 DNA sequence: TGCGCCAGCAGCTTGTTCAGACTAGCGGGAGTTGGCGGGGAGCTGTTTTTT. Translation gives CASSLFRLAGVGGELFF.

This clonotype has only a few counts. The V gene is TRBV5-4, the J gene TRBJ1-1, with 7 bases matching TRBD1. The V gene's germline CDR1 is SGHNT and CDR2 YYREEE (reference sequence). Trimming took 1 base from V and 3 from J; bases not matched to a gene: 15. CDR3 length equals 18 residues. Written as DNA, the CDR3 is TGTGCCAGCAGCTTGAAAGGCCGCGCGACAGGGAGGGACACTGAAGCTTTCTTT. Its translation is CASSLKGRATGRDTEAFF.

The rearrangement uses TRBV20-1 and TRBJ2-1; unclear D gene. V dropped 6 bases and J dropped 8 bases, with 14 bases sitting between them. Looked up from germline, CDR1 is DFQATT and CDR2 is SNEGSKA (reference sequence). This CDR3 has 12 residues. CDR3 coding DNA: TGCAGTGCCCCTCTCCATGGGTATGAGCAGTTCTTC. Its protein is CSAPLHGYEQFF.

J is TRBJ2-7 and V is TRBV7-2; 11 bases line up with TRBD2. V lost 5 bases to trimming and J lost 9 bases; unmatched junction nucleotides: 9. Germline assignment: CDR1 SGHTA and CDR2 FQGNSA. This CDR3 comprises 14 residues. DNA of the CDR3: TGTGCCAGCAGCAGTGGGACTAGCGGCTCGGGGCAGTACTTC. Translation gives CASSSGTSGSGQYF.

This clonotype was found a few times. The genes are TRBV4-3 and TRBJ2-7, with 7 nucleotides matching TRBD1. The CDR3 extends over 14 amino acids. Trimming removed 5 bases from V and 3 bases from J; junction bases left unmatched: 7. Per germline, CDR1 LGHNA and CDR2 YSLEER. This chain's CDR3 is CASSYRGGSYEQYV. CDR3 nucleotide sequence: TGCGCCAGCAGCTACCGAGGGGGCAGCTACGAGCAGTACGTC.

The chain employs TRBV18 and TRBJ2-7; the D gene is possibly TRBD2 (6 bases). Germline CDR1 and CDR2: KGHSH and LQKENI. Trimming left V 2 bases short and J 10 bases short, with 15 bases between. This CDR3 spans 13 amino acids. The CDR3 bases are TGTGCCAGCTCACCAAGCTCGACTAGTAGACAGTACGTC. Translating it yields CASSPSSTSRQYV.

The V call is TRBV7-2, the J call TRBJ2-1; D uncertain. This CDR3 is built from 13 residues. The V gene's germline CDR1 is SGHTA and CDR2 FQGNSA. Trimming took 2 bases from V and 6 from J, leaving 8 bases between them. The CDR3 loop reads CASSLWVPNEQFF. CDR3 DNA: TGTGCCAGCAGCTTATGGGTCCCCAATGAGCAGTTCTTC.

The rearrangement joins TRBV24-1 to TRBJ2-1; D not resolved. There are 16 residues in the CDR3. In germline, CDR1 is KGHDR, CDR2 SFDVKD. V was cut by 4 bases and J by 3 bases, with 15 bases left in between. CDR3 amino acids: CATSDPAVPGYNEQFF. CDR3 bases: TGTGCCACCAGTGACCCGGCAGTCCCCGGCTACAATGAGCAGTTCTTC.

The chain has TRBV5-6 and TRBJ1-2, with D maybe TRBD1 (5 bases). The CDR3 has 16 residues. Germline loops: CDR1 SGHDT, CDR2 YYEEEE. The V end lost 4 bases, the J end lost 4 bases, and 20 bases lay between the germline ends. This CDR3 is CASSRVPGPIFYGYTF. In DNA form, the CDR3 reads TGTGCCAGCAGCCGAGTCCCGGGACCAATTTTCTATGGCTACACCTTC.

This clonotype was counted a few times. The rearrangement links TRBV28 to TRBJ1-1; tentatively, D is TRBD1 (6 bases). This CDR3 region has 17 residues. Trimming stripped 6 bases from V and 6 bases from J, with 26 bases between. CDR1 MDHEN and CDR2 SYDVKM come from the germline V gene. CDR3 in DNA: TGTGCCAGCAGCCGCCCGGGATACAGGGTTCGGGGGGCTGAAGCTTTCTTT. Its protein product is CASSRPGYRVRGAEAFF.

Here the CDR3 reads CATCLPTGATYNEQFF. The CDR3, as DNA: TGTGCCACATGCCTCCCGACAGGTGCGACCTACAATGAGCAGTTCTTC. V gene TRBV19 combines with J gene TRBJ2-1, with TRBD1 as a possible D gene (6 bases). Germline-derived CDR1 and CDR2 are LNHDA and SQIVND (reference sequence). The CDR3 has 16 amino acids. Trimming left V 10 bases short and J 2 bases short, with 21 bases between.

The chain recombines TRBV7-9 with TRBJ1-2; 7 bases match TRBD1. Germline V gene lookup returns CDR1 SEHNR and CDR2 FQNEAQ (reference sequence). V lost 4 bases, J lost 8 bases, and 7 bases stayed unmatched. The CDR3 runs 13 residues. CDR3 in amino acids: CASSYTTGFGYTF. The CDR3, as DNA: TGTGCCAGCAGCTACACGACAGGGTTCGGCTACACCTTC.

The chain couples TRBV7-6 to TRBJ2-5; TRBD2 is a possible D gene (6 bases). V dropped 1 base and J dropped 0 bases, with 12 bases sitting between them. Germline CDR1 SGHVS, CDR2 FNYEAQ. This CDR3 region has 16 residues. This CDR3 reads CASSLGSAGHQETQYF. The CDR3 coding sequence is TGTGCCAGCAGCTTAGGAAGCGCGGGACACCAAGAGACCCAGTACTTC.

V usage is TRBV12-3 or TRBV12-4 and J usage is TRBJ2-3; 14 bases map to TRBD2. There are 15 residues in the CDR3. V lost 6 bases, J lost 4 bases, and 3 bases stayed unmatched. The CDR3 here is CASRRGLAGADTQYF. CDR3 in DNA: TGTGCCAGCAGAAGGGGACTAGCGGGGGCAGATACGCAGTATTTT.

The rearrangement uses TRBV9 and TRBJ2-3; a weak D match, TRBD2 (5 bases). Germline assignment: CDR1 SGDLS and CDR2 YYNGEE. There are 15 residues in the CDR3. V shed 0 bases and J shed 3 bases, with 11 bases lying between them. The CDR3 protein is CASSVGGSLTDTQYF. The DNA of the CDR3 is TGTGCCAGCAGCGTAGGTGGGAGTCTTACAGATACGCAGTATTTT.

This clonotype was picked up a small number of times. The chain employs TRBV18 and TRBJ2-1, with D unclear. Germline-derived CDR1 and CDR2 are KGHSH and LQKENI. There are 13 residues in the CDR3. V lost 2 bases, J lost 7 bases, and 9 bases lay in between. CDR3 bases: TGTGCCAGCTCACCAGGGCAGCAAAATGAGCAGTTCTTC. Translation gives CASSPGQQNEQFF.

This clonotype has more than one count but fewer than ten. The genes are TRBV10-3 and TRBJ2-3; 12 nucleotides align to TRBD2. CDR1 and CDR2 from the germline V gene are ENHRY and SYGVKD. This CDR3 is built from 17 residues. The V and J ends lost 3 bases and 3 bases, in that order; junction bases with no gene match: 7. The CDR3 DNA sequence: TGTGCCATCAGTGAACCGCTAGCGGGAGGGCAGACAGATACGCAGTATTTT. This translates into CAISEPLAGGQTDTQYF.